This T cell receptor (beta chain) is from a study of cytomegalovirus exposure and HLA in healthy donors. Study in general: There were 90 million to 140 million unique TCR beta sequences, drawn from about 200 million T cells, in an earlier analysis. Assignment to the Caucasian-associated ancestry cluster applied to around 82% of the approximately 400 genotyped donors. Overall study results and limits: The authors later found most CMV-associated TCR beta chains appeared HLA-restricted.

Germline V gene sequence: CDR1 SNHLY, CDR2 FYNNEI. V was pared by 5 bases and J by 10 bases, with 5 bases of the junction left unmatched. The CDR3 length is 14 residues. The PCR had 60 Vbeta and 13 Jbeta primers. Original processing notes: There were about 88 million unique TCR beta chains by a later count, and some 11 million of them were shared. Measured with immunoSEQ multiplex PCR; TCRdb has only the in-frame clones, and not every one. The DNA gave D and trimming, while V, J and clone size come from that table. Its table lists 130,000 or so clones. Points on this clone: Its antigen is not identified.

Sequencing was performed on PBMCs. The receptor's source is a woman aged 18 to 35 in good health and CMV-seronegative. The chain combines TRBV2 with TRBJ2-1; 13 bases line up with TRBD2. In DNA form, the CDR3 reads TGTGCCAGCAGTCCGGGACTAGCGGGGTTGGAGCAGTTCTTC. Residues: CASSPGLAGLEQFF.